This T cell receptor (beta chain) was documented in a study of blood T cell repertoires in COVID-19. Generated by immunoSEQ multiplex PCR, the TCRdb table keeps only in-frame clones and is missing some. Among about 230,000 clones listed, approximately 81% were seen once. Only a few counts were recorded for this clone. This CDR3 comprises 17 residues. From germline, CDR1 is SGHDT and CDR2 YYEEEE. After removal of 5 bases from V and 4 bases from J, the junction contained 10 bases not matched to a gene. The V gene is TRBV5-6, the J gene TRBJ2-6, with 9 nucleotides matching TRBD1. Material: peripheral blood. The receptor's source is a woman aged 80 or over with acute or convalescent COVID-19. The CDR3 sequence is CASRWTGEVAGANVLTF. Written as DNA, the CDR3 is TGTGCCAGCAGGTGGACAGGGGAAGTAGCCGGGGCCAACGTCCTGACTTTC.